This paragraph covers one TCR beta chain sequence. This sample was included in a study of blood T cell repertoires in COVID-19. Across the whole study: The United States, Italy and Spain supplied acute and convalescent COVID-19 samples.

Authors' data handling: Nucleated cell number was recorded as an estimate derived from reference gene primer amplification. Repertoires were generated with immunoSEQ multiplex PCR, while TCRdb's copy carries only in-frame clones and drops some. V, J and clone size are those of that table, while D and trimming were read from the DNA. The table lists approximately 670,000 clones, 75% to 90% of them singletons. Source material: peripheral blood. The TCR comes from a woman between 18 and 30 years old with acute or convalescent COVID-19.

Here the CDR3 DNA reads TGTGCCAGCCGACAGGGGGCCATGTATTCACCCCTCCACTTT. Its protein product is CASRQGAMYSPLHF. The gene calls are TRBV5-6 and TRBJ1-6, with TRBD1 matching over 10 bases. This CDR3 has 14 amino acids. The V segment lost 7 bases and the J segment 8 bases; nucleotides outside the gene matches: 6. Germline V gene lookup returns CDR1 SGHDT and CDR2 YYEEEE.